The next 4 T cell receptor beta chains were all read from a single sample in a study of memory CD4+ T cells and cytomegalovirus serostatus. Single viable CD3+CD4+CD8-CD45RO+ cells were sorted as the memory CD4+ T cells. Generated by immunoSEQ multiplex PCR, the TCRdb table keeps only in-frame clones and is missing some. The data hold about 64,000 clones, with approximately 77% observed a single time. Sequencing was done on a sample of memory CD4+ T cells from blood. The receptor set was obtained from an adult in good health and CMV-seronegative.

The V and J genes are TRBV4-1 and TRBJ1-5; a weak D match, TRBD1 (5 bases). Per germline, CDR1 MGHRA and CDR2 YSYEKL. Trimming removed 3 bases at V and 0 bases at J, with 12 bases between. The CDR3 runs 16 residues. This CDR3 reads CASSQVTDYSNQPQHF. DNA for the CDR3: TGCGCCAGCAGCCAGGTGACAGATTATAGCAATCAGCCCCAGCATTTT.

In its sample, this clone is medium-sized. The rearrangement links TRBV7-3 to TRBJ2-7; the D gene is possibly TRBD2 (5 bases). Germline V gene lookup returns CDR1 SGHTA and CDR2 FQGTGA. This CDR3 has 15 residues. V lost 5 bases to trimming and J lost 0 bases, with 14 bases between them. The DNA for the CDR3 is TGTGCCAGCAGCCCGTCGGGGTTGAGCTCCTACGAGCAGTACTTC. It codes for CASSPSGLSSYEQYF.

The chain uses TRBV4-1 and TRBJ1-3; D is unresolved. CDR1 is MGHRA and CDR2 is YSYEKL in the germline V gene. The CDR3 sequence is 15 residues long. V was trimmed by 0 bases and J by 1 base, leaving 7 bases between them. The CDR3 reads CASSQERSSGNTIYF. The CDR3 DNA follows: TGCGCCAGCAGCCAAGAGAGGTCTTCTGGAAACACCATATATTTT.

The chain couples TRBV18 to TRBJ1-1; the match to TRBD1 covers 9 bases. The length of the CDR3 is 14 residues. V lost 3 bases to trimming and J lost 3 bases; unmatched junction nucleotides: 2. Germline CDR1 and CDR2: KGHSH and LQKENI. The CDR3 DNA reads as TGTGCCAGCTCACCTCGGACAGGGGACACTGAAGCTTTCTTT. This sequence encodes CASSPRTGDTEAFF.